This TCR beta chain emerged from a study of shared clonotypes between healthy human individuals. The CDR3 has 13 amino acids. Trimming pared 2 bases from V and 7 bases from J, leaving 8 bases between. CDR1 and CDR2 from the germline V gene are SGHVS and FQNEAQ. Repertoires were generated with immunoSEQ multiplex PCR, while TCRdb's copy carries only in-frame clones and drops some. The sample records a few hundred thousand clones, over 95% being singletons. Cells designated naive CD8 were CD45RO-negative and were positively selected for CCR7, with terminally differentiated effector memory CD45RA+ cells excluded.

This chain uses TRBV7-8 with TRBJ2-2; D remains ambiguous. Sequenced sample: naive CD8+ T cells sorted from blood. The receptor was isolated from a woman aged 30 to 39 in good health. Here the CDR3 reads CASSLQFVGELFF. The CDR3 DNA is TGTGCCAGCAGCTTACAGTTCGTCGGGGAGCTGTTTTTT. The variable domain in full, completed from reference TRBV7-8 and TRBJ2-2, reads GAGVSQSPRYKVAKRGQDVALRCDPISGHVSLFWYQQALGQGPEFLTYFQNEAQLDKSGLPSDRFFAERPEGSVSTLKIQRTQQEDSAVYLCASSLQFVGELFFGEGSRLTVL.